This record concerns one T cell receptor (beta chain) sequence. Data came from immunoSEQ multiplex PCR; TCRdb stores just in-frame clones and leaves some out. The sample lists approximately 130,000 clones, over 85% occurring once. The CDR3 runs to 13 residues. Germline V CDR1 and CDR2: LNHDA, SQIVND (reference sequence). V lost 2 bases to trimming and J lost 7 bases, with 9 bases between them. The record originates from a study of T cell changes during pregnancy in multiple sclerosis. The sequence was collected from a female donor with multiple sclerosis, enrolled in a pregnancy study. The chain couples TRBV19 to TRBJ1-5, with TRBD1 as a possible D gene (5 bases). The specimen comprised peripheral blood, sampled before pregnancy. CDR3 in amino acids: CASSIMKGQPQHF. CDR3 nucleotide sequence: TGTGCCAGTAGTATAATGAAGGGGCAGCCCCAGCATTTT.